Only a few counts were recorded for the clone carrying this TCR beta chain. The CDR3 loop spans 16 amino acids. Trimming took off 4 bases at V and 8 bases at J, with 18 bases between the two ends. In germline, CDR1 is MNHEY, CDR2 SVGAGI. This record comes from a study of T cell changes during pregnancy in multiple sclerosis. Some clones are missing from TCRdb's copy, which holds only in-frame ones; the method was immunoSEQ multiplex PCR. The sample includes 55,000 to 85,000 clones, 75% to 95% of them seen just once. This sequence was found in a female donor with multiple sclerosis, enrolled in a pregnancy study. This specimen consisted of peripheral blood, obtained in the third trimester of pregnancy. The rearrangement uses TRBV6-5 and TRBJ1-6; possibly TRBD1 for D (6 bases). As DNA, the CDR3 is TGTGCCAGCAGTTTCCGCGACAGGATCCCTTATTCACCCCTCCACTTT. As protein: CASSFRDRIPYSPLHF.